This record looks at one T cell receptor beta chain sequence and its context. Its antigen is still unknown. TCRbeta library construction was performed incorporating unique molecular identifiers. TCRdb reprocessed the PCR reads with MiXCR, giving one entry per CDR3 protein. The sample has about 74,000 distinct CDR3 sequences, approximately 14% seen once. This CDR3 has 15 residues. Germline loops: CDR1 SGDLS, CDR2 YYNGEE. Trimming cost V 4 bases and J 5 bases; bases outside gene matches: 11. This sample was included in a study of T-cell reconstitution after alpha-beta-depleted transplantation in children. General observations from the study: The study traced high day-60 TCRbeta diversity in some patients to surviving recipient T cells and thymic progenitors. At around two months after transplant, the alpha-beta T cells were reportedly derived from several hundred expanded clones that came from non-depleted graft cells. One year post-transplant, T-cell counts and diversity were largely derived from T cells produced anew.

V is TRBV9 and J is TRBJ2-7, with 8 bases aligning to TRBD2. This receptor was taken from a male patient aged 2 to 9 who had a stem cell transplant for acute lymphoblastic leukemia, so the T cells may come from the graft donor. The sequenced sample was PBMCs, mostly from graft donor cells, obtained 180 days after TCRalphabeta/CD19-depleted stem cell transplant. The CDR3 coding sequence is TGTGCCAGCAGCTCTGTAGCGGGAAGTATCGACGAGCAGTACTTC. The encoded protein is CASSSVAGSIDEQYF. The variable domain in full, completed from reference TRBV9 and TRBJ2-7, reads DSGVTQTPKHLITATGQRVTLRCSPRSGDLSVYWYQQSLDQGLQFLIQYYNGEERAKGNILERFSAQQFPDLHSELNLSSLELGDSALYFCASSSVAGSIDEQYFGPGTRLTVT.